This TCR beta chain comes out of a study of radiation and T cells in renal cell carcinoma. Study-level points and caveats: From baseline, blood top tumor clonotypes peaked at 2 weeks post-radiation.

Generated by immunoSEQ multiplex PCR, the TCRdb table keeps only in-frame clones and is missing some. The sample has around 64,000 clones, about 74% seen once. Trimming cost V 4 bases and J 4 bases; bases outside gene matches: 12. The germline V gene has CDR1 MGHRA and CDR2 YSYEKL. The CDR3 runs 17 residues. The time point was: blood 4 weeks post-SBRT, at nephrectomy. Described treatment: 15 Gy SBRT to primary tumor, nephrectomy 4 weeks later. Nephrectomy followed 15 Gy stereotactic body radiation by 4 weeks. Serial blood draws occurred at baseline and 2 and 4 weeks post-SBRT. About this clone: What it recognizes is unknown.

This rearrangement joins TRBV4-1 to TRBJ2-3; TRBD1 agrees at 9 bases. The source of this sequence is a man aged 60 to 69 with renal cell carcinoma. The sequencing here drew on blood, taken from a patient whose treatment included radiotherapy and nephrectomy. Here the CDR3 DNA reads TGCGCCAGCAGCCCCGGTTTTGGACAGGGGAGCGCAGATACGCAGTATTTT. Its translation is CASSPGFGQGSADTQYF.